This T cell receptor beta chain appears in the sequencing data of a study of control samples from healthy donors and cancer patients. The V end was cut by 1 base, the J end by 5 bases, with 11 bases between. The CDR3 is 15 amino acids. Germline V gives CDR1 SGHDN, CDR2 FVKESK. TCRdb keeps only in-frame clones here, not all; method: immunoSEQ multiplex PCR. Of under 150,000 clones listed, 92% were seen once; the top ten hold approximately 10%. Input material: blood. This clonotype originated in a man aged 25 to 40 in good health. The J gene is TRBJ2-2, the V gene TRBV14; possible D gene TRBD1, 5 bases. Here the CDR3 DNA reads TGTGCCAGCAGCCAAGTTAGGGGTGCAACCGGGGAGCTGTTTTTT. Protein product: CASSQVRGATGELFF.